This T cell receptor (beta chain) was found in a study of shared clonotypes between healthy human individuals. V gave up 4 bases and J gave up 4 bases; unmatched junction bases: 2. Germline V lookup: CDR1 SQVTM, CDR2 ANQGSEA. The CDR3 length is 12 residues. As regards this clone: Other DNA variants within this sample encode the same CDR3.

The deep-level immunoSEQ assay was used. Profiled with immunoSEQ multiplex PCR; TCRdb holds only in-frame clones, not every one. Counted here are around 1.1 million clones, approximately 77% occurring once; the ten biggest clones make up almost 0.9%. Source material: memory CD4+ T cells from PBMCs. Subset given: CD45RA-negative fraction. This chain links TRBV29-1 with TRBJ2-5, with 8 bases identical to TRBD2. This clonotype was obtained from a man younger than 35 in good health. Some clones in this sample may be carry-over from other donors' samples. DNA of the CDR3: TGCAGCGTTGGGCTAGCGGGAGAGACCCAGTACTTC. Translated, it gives CSVGLAGETQYF. Using reference TRBV29-1 and TRBJ2-5 for the parts outside the CDR3, the full variable domain is SAVISQKPSRDICQRGTSLTIQCQVDSQVTMMFWYRQQPGQSLTLIATANQGSEATYESGFVIDKFPISRPNLTFSTLTVSNMSPEDSSIYLCSVGLAGETQYFGPGTRLLVL.